The clone carrying this T cell receptor beta chain was seen at least ten times. The sample's treatment: PENTA 11 planned treatment interruption arm or continuous ART arm. The sample comes from a study of HIV-infected children after antiretroviral therapy interruption. Unique molecular identifiers were included in an RNA-based 3' RACE TCR library. From the 3' RACE reads, TCRdb called clonotypes with MiXCR, one entry per CDR3 protein. The sample holds some 16,000 distinct CDR3 sequences, less than 4% seen once. V shed 3 bases and J shed 9 bases, with 18 bases lying between them. The CDR3 has 15 amino acids. Germline CDR1 is SGHAT and CDR2 is FQNNGV.

The sequenced sample was CD45RA+ CD4+ T cells from PBMCs, obtained from a donor given antiretroviral therapy, either interrupted or continuous. The subset here: naive CD4+ CD45RA+ CD45RO- T cells. The chain links TRBV11-2 to TRBJ2-4; D possibly matches TRBD1 or TRBD2 (6 bases each). The TCR comes from a child aged 2-17 years with HIV. CDR3 in amino acids: CASSLTQTGGFIQYF. In DNA form, the CDR3 reads TGTGCCAGCAGCTTGACCCAGACAGGAGGGTTCATTCAGTACTTC.